This T cell receptor (beta chain) is drawn from a study of blood T cell repertoires in COVID-19. The V gene lost 1 base and the J gene lost 8 bases, with 14 bases spanning the gap. Looked up from germline, CDR1 is MNHNS and CDR2 is SASEGT. The CDR3 runs to 15 residues. Sequencing was performed with immunoSEQ multiplex PCR; in TCRdb, only in-frame clones are kept and a portion is missing. In the table there are about 200,000 clones, around nine tenths of which are singletons. The source material was peripheral blood. This chain links TRBV6-1 with TRBJ1-4; no definite D call. This TCR derives from a man between 50 and 59 years old with COVID-19, enrolled during active disease. CDR3: CASSEGPPEAEKLFF. CDR3 nucleotide sequence: TGTGCCAGCAGTGAAGGGCCCCCGGAGGCGGAAAAACTGTTTTTT.